These 20 T cell receptor beta chains originate from one sample sequenced in a study of control samples from healthy donors and cancer patients (dated by TCRdb to the early 2020s). Library prep was done by the immunoSEQ multiplex PCR assay. Sourced from immuneACCESS, this table was stored by TCRdb with only in-frame sequences that have V and J called. A share of the clones is absent; for the studies checked, an unresolved V gene accounts for under half, and the remainder has no known explanation. Across this sample there are about 160,000 clones, with 70% to 90% seen only once. Together, the top ten hold around 11% of the sample. The sample taken for sequencing was blood. The receptors here all came from a man younger than 45 in good health.

The chain has TRBV20-1 and TRBJ1-2; D not certain. V lost 3 bases to trimming and J lost 7 bases, with 18 bases between them. Germline CDR1 is DFQATT and CDR2 is SNEGSKA (reference sequence). This CDR3 region has 14 residues. The CDR3 nucleotides are TGCAGTGCTAGTATGGAGGGTAGGGTAGGTGGCTACACCTTC. This encodes CSASMEGRVGGYTF.

The rearrangement uses TRBV4-2 and TRBJ2-1, with D unresolved. This CDR3 region has 16 residues. V was trimmed by 4 bases and J by 1 base, leaving 14 bases between them. Germline-derived CDR1 and CDR2 are LGHNA and YNFKEQ. The CDR3 protein is CASSRSEDSSYNEQFF. The CDR3 DNA sequence: TGTGCCAGCAGCCGGTCCGAAGATTCGTCCTACAATGAGCAGTTCTTC.

This chain uses TRBV5-1 with TRBJ2-3; D not certain. V lost 3 bases to trimming and J lost 6 bases, with 8 bases between them. This CDR3 is built from 12 residues. Germline assignment: CDR1 SGHRS and CDR2 YFSETQ. The CDR3 sequence: CASSSTADTQYF. The CDR3 DNA reads TGCGCCAGCAGCTCAACAGCGGATACGCAGTATTTT.

This clone appeared a few times. This chain uses TRBV7-2 with TRBJ1-6; D call uncertain. Germline loops: CDR1 SGHTA, CDR2 FQGNSA. The CDR3 totals 16 residues. V lost 0 bases and J lost 5, with 11 bases in between. CDR3 nucleotide sequence: TGTGCCAGCAGCTTAGCGAGCCAGGTTAATAATTCACCCCTCCACTTT. Its translation: CASSLASQVNNSPLHF.

This chain's CDR3 is CASSPQIGKAYEQYF. The CDR3 bases are TGTGCCAGCAGCCCCCAAATCGGTAAAGCCTACGAGCAGTACTTC. The chain is built from TRBV7-6 and TRBJ2-7; D ambiguous. CDR1 and CDR2 from the germline V gene are SGHVS and FNYEAQ. The CDR3 is 15 amino acids. V gave up 5 bases and J gave up 2 bases, with 16 bases separating them.

The CDR3 protein is CASSKAGGNYGYTF. Written as DNA, the CDR3 is TGTGCCAGCAGTAAAGCAGGGGGAAACTATGGCTACACCTTC. The V and J genes are TRBV28 and TRBJ1-2; 7 nucleotides line up with TRBD1. This CDR3 spans 14 amino acids. V shed 5 bases, J shed 2 bases, and the junction held 5 bases outside the gene matches. Germline assignment: CDR1 MDHEN and CDR2 SYDVKM.

The rearrangement joins TRBV11-2 to TRBJ2-3; 14 bases match TRBD2. The germline V gene has CDR1 SGHAT and CDR2 FQNNGV. The CDR3 sequence is 16 residues long. Trimming took 5 bases from V and 6 from J; bases not matched to a gene: 7. The CDR3 bases are TGTGCCAGCAGCCCGGGACTAGCGGGAGAGAAGGATACGCAGTATTTT. Residues: CASSPGLAGEKDTQYF.

This chain links TRBV7-2 with TRBJ1-5; D might be TRBD1 (6 bases). CDR1 SGHTA and CDR2 FQGNSA come from the germline V gene. V was clipped by 5 bases and J by 6 bases, with 11 bases between them. The CDR3 totals 13 residues. CDR3 sequence reads: CASSAEQGQPQHF. The CDR3 coding sequence is TGTGCCAGCAGCGCAGAACAGGGTCAGCCCCAGCATTTT.

The J gene is TRBJ2-2, the V gene TRBV7-3; D possibly matches TRBD1 or TRBD2 (5 bases each). Deletions cut 6 bases from V and 11 bases from J, with 13 bases between. Germline-derived CDR1 and CDR2 are SGHTA and FQGTGA. The CDR3 is made up of 12 amino acids. DNA for the CDR3: TGTGCCAGCAGTCACGAACGGGGCGAGCTGTTTTTT. Its protein product is CASSHERGELFF.

This clone was counted only a few times. The chain couples TRBV15 to TRBJ2-5; D not resolved. The CDR3 totals 15 residues. The V gene lost 5 bases and the J gene lost 4 bases, with 17 bases spanning the gap. Germline V CDR1 and CDR2: LNHNV, YYDKDF (reference sequence). The CDR3 sequence is CATSPPPVKRETQYF. The CDR3 coding sequence is TGTGCCACCAGCCCTCCCCCGGTCAAACGAGAGACCCAGTACTTC.

In this sample, this clone is large. This rearrangement joins TRBV14 to TRBJ2-5, with 7 bases aligning to TRBD1. Per the germline V gene, CDR1 is SGHDN and CDR2 is FVKESK. The CDR3 runs to 17 residues. V was clipped by 4 bases and J by 2 bases; unmatched bases: 13. Here the CDR3 reads CASSPGGRGWSQETQYF. DNA for the CDR3: TGTGCCAGCAGCCCAGGGGGACGGGGCTGGAGTCAAGAGACCCAGTACTTC.

This sequence joins TRBV3-1 (or the pseudogene TRBV3-2) and TRBJ1-2; D gene unclear. V was shortened by 4 bases and J by 4 bases, with 10 bases between the two germline ends. Germline CDR1 is LGHDT and CDR2 is YNNKEL (reference sequence). The CDR3 covers 13 residues. Here the CDR3 DNA reads TGTGCCAGCAGCCGACCGGACGTCTATGGCTACACCTTC. It is translated as CASSRPDVYGYTF.

V usage is TRBV29-1 and J usage is TRBJ1-1, with a weak D call TRBD1 (5 bases). The germline V gene encodes CDR1 SQVTM and CDR2 ANQGSEA. Trimming stripped 5 bases from V and 0 bases from J, with 7 bases between. There are 12 residues in the CDR3. This CDR3 is CSVRTLNTEAFF. Here the CDR3 DNA reads TGCAGCGTTCGGACACTGAACACTGAAGCTTTCTTT.

V and J are TRBV24-1 and TRBJ1-5; 7 bases agree with TRBD1. Per the germline V gene, CDR1 is KGHDR and CDR2 is SFDVKD. The CDR3 length is 14 residues. The trim removed 3 bases at V and 7 bases at J, leaving 5 bases unmatched. The CDR3 reads CATSDGTVGQPQHF. CDR3 nucleotides: TGTGCCACCAGTGATGGGACAGTTGGACAGCCCCAGCATTTT.

V is TRBV19 and J is TRBJ2-5; 7 nucleotides align to TRBD1. The CDR3 is 14 amino acids. V was pared by 5 bases and J by 3 bases, with 6 bases of the junction left unmatched. Germline V lookup: CDR1 LNHDA, CDR2 SQIVND (reference sequence). CDR3: CASSLGQAKETQYF. CDR3 sequence (DNA): TGTGCCAGTAGTCTCGGACAGGCGAAAGAGACCCAGTACTTC.

This sequence joins TRBV18 and TRBJ1-2, with D possibly matching TRBD1 (6 bases). CDR3 length: 12 amino acids. With 4 bases removed from V and 8 bases from J, the gap between germline ends came to 11 bases. The germline CDR1 and CDR2 sequences are KGHSH and LQKENI. CDR3 DNA sequence: TGTGCCAGCTCACTGCTACAGGGCGGCTACACCTTC. Protein product: CASSLLQGGYTF.

This clone was detected only a few times. The rearrangement links TRBV2 to TRBJ1-5; the D gene is possibly TRBD1 (5 bases). The length of the CDR3 is 13 residues. The V gene's germline CDR1 is SNHLY and CDR2 FYNNEI. Trimming pared 8 bases from V and 4 bases from J, leaving 12 bases between. The CDR3 DNA sequence: TGTGCCAGCGGTAGCCGGGGGAATCAGCCCCAGCATTTT. Amino acid sequence: CASGSRGNQPQHF.

The rearrangement uses TRBV28 and TRBJ2-7; a weak D match, TRBD2 (7 bases). The CDR3 loop spans 14 amino acids. Germline CDR1 and CDR2: MDHEN and SYDVKM. V dropped 4 bases and J dropped 4 bases, with 14 bases sitting between them. The CDR3 spells CASSYQGGGYEQYF. CDR3 sequence (DNA): TGTGCCAGCAGTTACCAGGGAGGGGGTTACGAGCAGTACTTC.

The rearrangement links TRBV6-5 to TRBJ2-2; D remains ambiguous. Deletions cut 0 bases from V and 5 bases from J, with 7 bases between. Germline V gives CDR1 MNHEY, CDR2 SVGAGI. The CDR3 loop spans 14 amino acids. In nucleotides, the CDR3 is TGTGCCAGCAGTTACTCGGCCCTTACCGGGGAGCTGTTTTTT. Translating it yields CASSYSALTGELFF.

This clone has a single count. The V call is TRBV11-1, the J call TRBJ2-2; D is ambiguous. V was trimmed by 6 bases and J by 4 bases, leaving 15 bases between them. Germline CDR1 is SGHAT and CDR2 is FQDESV (reference sequence). The CDR3 length is 15 residues. CDR3 DNA sequence: TGTGCCAGCAGTTCCTTCCCCTTTAGCACCGGGGAGCTGTTTTTT. This sequence encodes CASSSFPFSTGELFF.